The present entry profiles one T cell receptor (beta chain) with its context. What it binds is not known. This may be a read error, as it is one base from a much larger clone. Amplification yielded TCR beta CDR3 regions, with RNA transcripts as the source. HTBI primers were used for first-round RT-PCR of the TCR CDR3. TCRdb analysed the multiplex PCR reads with MiXCR anew, one entry per CDR3 protein. The sample contains around 570,000 distinct CDR3 sequences, about 20% of which appear only once. The data originate from a study of T cells in Graves' hyperthyroidism and ophthalmopathy. Findings and limits, study-wide: Most thyroid-expanded clonotypes above 0.001 were also found in blood.

Trimming shortened V by 1 base and J by 6 bases, and 13 bases separated the two germline ends. This CDR3 region has 14 residues. Germline CDR1 reads LGHNA; CDR2 reads YSLEER. The sample was blood. This clonotype originated in a man in his forties with Graves' ophthalmopathy. V usage is TRBV4-3 and J usage is TRBJ2-7; D is possibly TRBD1 or TRBD2 (5 bases each). CDR3 loop: CASSQGDGACEQYF. The CDR3 bases are TGCGCCAGCAGCCAAGGGGACGGTGCCTGCGAGCAGTACTTC.